This TCR beta chain emerged from a study of cytomegalovirus exposure and HLA in healthy donors. At the level of the study: As released early, the data held roughly 85 million unique TCRs from HLA-typed donors.

The PCR had 60 Vbeta and 13 Jbeta primers. In the authors' methods: Per a later analysis, the number of unique TCR beta chains was roughly 87 million, of which around 9.9 million were shared. Clones were read by immunoSEQ multiplex PCR, and TCRdb kept only the in-frame ones, dropping some. V and J calls and clone size follow that table, whereas D and trimming were derived from the DNA. Of hundreds of thousands of clones detected, more than 85% appear once; the ten largest clones hold 0.9% to 1.1%. The CDR3 loop spans 19 amino acids. Germline loops: CDR1 LNHNV, CDR2 YYDKDF (reference sequence). V was pared by 5 bases and J by 2 bases, with 11 bases of the junction left unmatched.

The V and J genes are TRBV15 and TRBJ2-6; 11 bases map to TRBD1. The sequenced sample consisted of PBMCs. This TCR was sampled from a young woman in good health and CMV-seronegative. CDR3: CATSDTDRGRETGANVLTF. As DNA, the CDR3 is TGTGCCACCAGCGATACGGACAGGGGGCGGGAAACTGGGGCCAACGTCCTGACTTTC.